This T cell receptor beta chain was recorded in a study of T cell responses to AZD1222 COVID-19 vaccine. Study findings and constraints: It was only after the peak T cell response that any repertoires were sampled.

This clone was picked up a small number of times. The antigen remains unidentified. J gave up 2 bases and V 2 bases, and 9 bases lay outside the gene matches. This CDR3 is built from 17 residues. Germline lookup yields CDR1 SGHVS and CDR2 FQNEAQ. Repertoires were generated with immunoSEQ multiplex PCR, while TCRdb's copy carries only in-frame clones and drops some. This repertoire shows 90,000 to 140,000 clones, 82% found once; its top ten account for more than 4.5%. This specimen consisted of peripheral blood, obtained on day 0 of AZD1222 vaccination. The sequence derives from an adult in good health. The V gene is TRBV7-8, the J gene TRBJ2-5, with 9 bases that match TRBD2. The CDR3 is CASSLWGIAGVQETQYF. For the CDR3, the DNA is TGTGCCAGCAGCTTATGGGGGATAGCGGGGGTACAAGAGACCCAGTACTTC.